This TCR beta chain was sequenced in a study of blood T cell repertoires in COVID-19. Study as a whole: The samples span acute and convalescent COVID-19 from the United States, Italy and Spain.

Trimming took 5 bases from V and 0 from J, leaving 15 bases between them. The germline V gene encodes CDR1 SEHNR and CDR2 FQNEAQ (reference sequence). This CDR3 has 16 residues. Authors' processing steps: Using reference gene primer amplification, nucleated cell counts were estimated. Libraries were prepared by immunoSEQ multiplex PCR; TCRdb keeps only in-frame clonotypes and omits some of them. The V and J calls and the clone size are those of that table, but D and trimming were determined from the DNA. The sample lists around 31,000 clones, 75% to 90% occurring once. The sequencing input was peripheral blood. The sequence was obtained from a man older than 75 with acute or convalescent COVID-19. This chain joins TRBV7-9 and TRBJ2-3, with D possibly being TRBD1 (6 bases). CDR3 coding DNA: TGTGCCAGCAGCATCCGACAGGTCTCTAGCACAGATACGCAGTATTTT. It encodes CASSIRQVSSTDTQYF.